This T cell receptor beta chain was recovered during a study of Graves' ophthalmopathy and Graves' hyperthyroidism. In its sample, this clonotype was seen many times. Looked up from germline, CDR1 is LGHNA and CDR2 is YSLEER. Trimming cost V 1 base and J 5 bases; bases outside gene matches: 4. This CDR3 comprises 14 residues. Investigators amplified TCR beta CDR3 regions from RNA transcripts. In the first round, RT-PCR was carried out with HTBI primers, and a multiplex PCR formed the second round. TCRdb processed the multiplex PCR reads anew with MiXCR; each CDR3 protein has one entry. Here the sample spans around 600,000 distinct CDR3 sequences, more than 40% being singletons.

This sequence originates from an adult man with Graves' ophthalmopathy. The source material was peripheral blood. The chain is built from TRBV4-3 and TRBJ2-5; 7 nucleotides line up with TRBD1. This chain's CDR3 is CASSQGQGSETQYF. The CDR3 coding sequence is TGCGCCAGCAGCCAAGGACAGGGATCGGAGACCCAGTACTTC.